This T cell receptor (beta chain) was recorded in a study of OX40 agonist ivuxolimab in advanced cancers. The overall study: Cohort: around 83% men, mean age about 60, aged roughly 20 to 79. Points from the study as a whole: The mean number of expanded clones was higher in CD8+ T cells than in CD4+.

Notes on this clone: Antigen unknown.

The data were produced by immunoSEQ multiplex PCR, yet TCRdb's version contains in-frame clones alone and is incomplete. Counted here are tens of thousands of clones, under 80% occurring once; the ten biggest clones make up roughly 5.4%. The J segment lost 5 bases and the V segment lost 2 bases, leaving 2 bases of the junction unmatched. From germline, CDR1 is ENHRY and CDR2 SYGVKD. This CDR3 has 14 residues. The material sequenced was CD4+ or CD8+ T cells sorted from blood, taken in a trial of the OX40 agonist ivuxolimab. The chain combines TRBV10-3 with TRBJ1-1, with 10 bases that match TRBD1. The clonotype comes from an adult with an advanced solid tumor such as melanoma, head and neck, liver or kidney cancer. The DNA of the CDR3 is TGTGCCATCAGTGAGGACAGGGGGCCTACTGAAGCTTTCTTT. This translates into CAISEDRGPTEAFF.